A selection of T cell receptor beta chains follows, all from one sample in a study of blood T cells in healthy people across ages. TCRdb ran MiXCR on the 5' RACE reads and lists one entry per CDR3 protein. The profile shows over a million distinct CDR3 sequences, 20% to 25% of them singletons. The same data also went into a second study, on T cells of mothers and their children.

Sequenced: blood. These receptors all come from a girl aged 2 to 10 in good health. CDR3s include the opening cysteine and the closing phenylalanine or tryptophan. The order of the fields is CDR3 DNA, CDR3 protein, clone size, J gene, D gene, V gene. A D gene is named only where the DNA matches it firmly. Rows may omit the clone size; those that give it use once, few, many or a size class.

CDR3 DNA: TGTGCCAGCAGCCAGCCACGGGGACGGGGAGAGACCCAGTACTTC
CDR3 protein: CASSQPRGRGETQYF
clone size: few
J gene: TRBJ2-5
D gene: .
V gene: TRBV3-1

CDR3 DNA: TGCGCCAGCAGGGGGACCGAAAGTAGCGGGAGTTTGGCCGGGGAGCTGTTTTTT
CDR3 protein: CASRGTESSGSLAGELFF
clone size: .
J gene: TRBJ2-2
D gene: TRBD2
V gene: TRBV5-1

CDR3 DNA: TGCAGCGCTGGACTATACGACAATGAGCAGTTCTTC
CDR3 protein: CSAGLYDNEQFF
clone size: .
J gene: TRBJ2-1
D gene: .
V gene: TRBV29-1

CDR3 DNA: TGTGCCACCCATCCGGGACAGGGGTACAATGAGCAGTTCTTC
CDR3 protein: CATHPGQGYNEQFF
clone size: few
J gene: TRBJ2-1
D gene: TRBD1
V gene: TRBV15

CDR3 DNA: TGTGCCAGCAGCAAAGGGATTACTAGCGGAGGCCAAGAGACCCAGTACTTC
CDR3 protein: CASSKGITSGGQETQYF
clone size: many
J gene: TRBJ2-5
D gene: TRBD2
V gene: TRBV9

CDR3 DNA: TGCAGTGCAGCCCCCGATAGAGCGGGACCTCCTGAGCAGTTCTTC
CDR3 protein: CSAAPDRAGPPEQFF
clone size: .
J gene: TRBJ2-1
D gene: TRBD2
V gene: TRBV20-1

CDR3 DNA: TGTGCCAGCATCCCAGAGAGCCTAAAAGTCTACACCTTC
CDR3 protein: CASIPESLKVYTF
clone size: .
J gene: TRBJ1-2
D gene: .
V gene: TRBV28

CDR3 DNA: TGTGCCAGCAGCGGACAGGTGCGGGCCCCGGTCGTGGATACGCAGTATTTT
CDR3 protein: CASSGQVRAPVVDTQYF
clone size: .
J gene: TRBJ2-3
D gene: TRBD1
V gene: TRBV7-2

CDR3 DNA: TGCAGTACTTACTCCCGGGACAGGGGGTTAACCGGGGAGCTGTTTTTT
CDR3 protein: CSTYSRDRGLTGELFF
clone size: .
J gene: TRBJ2-2
D gene: TRBD1
V gene: TRBV20-1

CDR3 DNA: TGTGCCAGCAGTTACTCGAGACAGGGAGAGACCCAGTACTTC
CDR3 protein: CASSYSRQGETQYF
clone size: few
J gene: TRBJ2-5
D gene: TRBD1
V gene: TRBV6-6

CDR3 DNA: TGTGCCAGCAGTTCCCCTGACACGGGGCCCAACTATGGCTACACCTTC
CDR3 protein: CASSSPDTGPNYGYTF
clone size: .
J gene: TRBJ1-2
D gene: .
V gene: TRBV6-6

CDR3 DNA: TGTGCCAGCAGCTTCCGACAGGGGGAGCTGTTTTTT
CDR3 protein: CASSFRQGELFF
clone size: .
J gene: TRBJ2-2
D gene: .
V gene: TRBV7-3

CDR3 DNA: TGTGCCAGCCAGCGCACCTTGAGGGACAGGGTAATCGAGCAGTACTTC
CDR3 protein: CASQRTLRDRVIEQYF
clone size: few
J gene: TRBJ2-7
D gene: TRBD1
V gene: TRBV7-9

CDR3 DNA: TGTGCCAGCAGCTTAATCACAGGGGAGACTGAAGCTTTCTTT
CDR3 protein: CASSLITGETEAFF
clone size: .
J gene: TRBJ1-1
D gene: TRBD1
V gene: TRBV11-2

CDR3 DNA: TGTGCCTGTTTTTCTAACACTGAAGCTTTCTTT
CDR3 protein: CACFSNTEAFF
clone size: few
J gene: TRBJ1-1
D gene: .
V gene: TRBV6-5

CDR3 DNA: TGTGCCAGCAGTCCCCGGGTGGTAGATACGCAGTATTTT
CDR3 protein: CASSPRVVDTQYF
clone size: .
J gene: TRBJ2-3
D gene: .
V gene: TRBV28

CDR3 DNA: TGCAGCGTTGCTTCCCGGGGGACAGATACGCAGTATTTT
CDR3 protein: CSVASRGTDTQYF
clone size: .
J gene: TRBJ2-3
D gene: .
V gene: TRBV29-1

CDR3 DNA: TGTGCCAGCAGCCTCTGGACTAGCGGCAATGAGCAGTTCTTC
CDR3 protein: CASSLWTSGNEQFF
clone size: many
J gene: TRBJ2-1
D gene: TRBD2
V gene: TRBV28

CDR3 DNA: TGTGCCAGCAGTTTCGGACTAGCAGAGGGGGGGGTAAAAGAGACCCAGTACTTC
CDR3 protein: CASSFGLAEGGVKETQYF
clone size: .
J gene: TRBJ2-5
D gene: TRBD2
V gene: TRBV28

CDR3 DNA: TGTGCCAGTAGTATAACTGGGGCGGACTATGGCTACACCTTC
CDR3 protein: CASSITGADYGYTF
clone size: .
J gene: TRBJ1-2
D gene: .
V gene: TRBV19

CDR3 DNA: TGCGCCAGCAGCCATTCGCGGGACAGTAGCTCCTACGAGCAGTACTTC
CDR3 protein: CASSHSRDSSSYEQYF
clone size: few
J gene: TRBJ2-7
D gene: .
V gene: TRBV4-1

CDR3 DNA: TGTGCCAGCAGCCAAGATGAGCGGGGGCTACCCTACGAGCAGTACTTC
CDR3 protein: CASSQDERGLPYEQYF
clone size: few
J gene: TRBJ2-7
D gene: TRBD2
V gene: TRBV3-1

CDR3 DNA: TGTGCCAGGCGGGAGAATGGCTACACCTTC
CDR3 protein: CARRENGYTF
clone size: .
J gene: TRBJ1-2
D gene: .
V gene: TRBV2

CDR3 DNA: TGCAGCGTAGGGTCATACGCCCAGACCCAGTACTTC
CDR3 protein: CSVGSYAQTQYF
clone size: few
J gene: TRBJ2-5
D gene: .
V gene: TRBV29-1

CDR3 DNA: TGTGCCAGCAGCTTAATAGGGGGCGAGGATACGCAGTATTTT
CDR3 protein: CASSLIGGEDTQYF
clone size: .
J gene: TRBJ2-3
D gene: TRBD1
V gene: TRBV7-9

CDR3 DNA: TGCAGTGCTAGAGCCGAGACCAAGAGCAATGAGCAGTTCTTC
CDR3 protein: CSARAETKSNEQFF
clone size: few
J gene: TRBJ2-1
D gene: .
V gene: TRBV20-1

CDR3 DNA: TGTGCCAGCAGTTACTCCCGGCGGCCGGAGACCCAGTACTTC
CDR3 protein: CASSYSRRPETQYF
clone size: few
J gene: TRBJ2-5
D gene: .
V gene: TRBV6-2/TRBV6-3